One TCR beta chain is described in this entry. The data derive from a study of PD-L1 blockade in urothelial cancer. For the study at large: Males with bladder-origin urothelial cancer made up about 90% of the roughly 29 patients. The number of prior chemotherapy regimens per patient was 0 to 3. Blood-derived samples held a median about 150,000 T cells.

Spike-ins of synthetic TCR analog templates went into each PCR. Profiled with immunoSEQ multiplex PCR; TCRdb holds only in-frame clones, not every one. The table lists around 50,000 clones, around four fifths of them singletons. The time point denotes: pretreatment peripheral blood. Germline values: CDR1 MNHEY, CDR2 SMNVEV (reference sequence). The CDR3 has 14 residues. The V and J ends lost 5 bases and 5 bases respectively, with 12 bases between them. The origin of this receptor is a man aged 50-60 years with urothelial cancer. The sample was PBMCs, taken around atezolizumab (anti-PD-L1) treatment. V is TRBV27 and J is TRBJ1-4; D gene ambiguous. This CDR3 is CASSTLRENEKLFF. For the CDR3, the DNA is TGTGCCAGCAGTACCTTGCGGGAAAATGAAAAACTGTTTTTT.